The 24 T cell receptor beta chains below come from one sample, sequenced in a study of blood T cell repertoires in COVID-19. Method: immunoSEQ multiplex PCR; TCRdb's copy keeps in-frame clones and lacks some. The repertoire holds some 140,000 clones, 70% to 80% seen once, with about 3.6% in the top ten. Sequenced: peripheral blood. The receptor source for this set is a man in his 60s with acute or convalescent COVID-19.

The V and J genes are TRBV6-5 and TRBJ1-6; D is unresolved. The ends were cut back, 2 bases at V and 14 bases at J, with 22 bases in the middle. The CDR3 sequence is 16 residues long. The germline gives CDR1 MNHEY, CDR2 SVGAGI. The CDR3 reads CASSYNEGGGYGTLHF. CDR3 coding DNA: TGTGCCAGCAGTTACAATGAGGGCGGCGGATATGGGACCCTCCACTTT.

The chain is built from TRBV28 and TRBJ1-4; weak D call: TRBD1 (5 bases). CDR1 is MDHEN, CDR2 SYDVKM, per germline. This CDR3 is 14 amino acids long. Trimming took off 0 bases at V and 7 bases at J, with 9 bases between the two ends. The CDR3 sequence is CASSLWQGTEKLFF. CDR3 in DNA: TGTGCCAGCAGTTTATGGCAGGGTACTGAAAAACTGTTTTTT. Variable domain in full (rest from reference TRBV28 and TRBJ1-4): DVKVTQSSRYLVKRTGEKVFLECVQDMDHENMFWYRQDPGLGLRLIYFSYDVKMKEKGDIPEGYSVSREKKERFSLILESASTNQTSMYLCASSLWQGTEKLFFGSGTQLSVL.

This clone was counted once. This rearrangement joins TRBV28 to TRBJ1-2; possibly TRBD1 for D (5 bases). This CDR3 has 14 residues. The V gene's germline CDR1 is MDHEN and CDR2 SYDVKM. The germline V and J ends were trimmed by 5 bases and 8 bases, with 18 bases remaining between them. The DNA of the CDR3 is TGTGCCAGCAGTCCCCCGGGGGGGACGAGGGGCTACACCTTC. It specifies CASSPPGGTRGYTF.

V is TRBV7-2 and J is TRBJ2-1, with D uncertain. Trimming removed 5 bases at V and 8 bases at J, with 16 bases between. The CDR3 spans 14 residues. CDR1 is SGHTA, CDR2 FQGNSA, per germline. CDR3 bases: TGTGCCAGCAGCCCCGGAGTAGCTGCGGATGAGCAGTTCTTC. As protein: CASSPGVAADEQFF. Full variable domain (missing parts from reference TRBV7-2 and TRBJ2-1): GAGVSQSPSNKVTEKGKDVELRCDPISGHTALYWYRQSLGQGLEFLIYFQGNSAPDKSGLPSDRFSAERTGGSVSTLTIQRTQQEDSAVYLCASSPGVAADEQFFGPGTRLTVL.

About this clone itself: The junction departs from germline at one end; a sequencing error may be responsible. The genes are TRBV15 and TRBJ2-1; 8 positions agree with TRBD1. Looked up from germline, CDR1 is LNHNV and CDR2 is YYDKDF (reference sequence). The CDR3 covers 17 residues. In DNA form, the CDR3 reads TGTGCCACCAGCGGAGAACGCACAGGGGGCTCCTACAATGAGCAGTTCTTC. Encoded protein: CATSGERTGGSYNEQFF. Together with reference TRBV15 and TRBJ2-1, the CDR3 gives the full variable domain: DAMVIQNPRYQVTQFGKPVTLSCSQTLNHNVMYWYQQKSSQAPKLLFHYYDKDFNNEADTPDNFQSRRPNTSFCFLDIRSPGLGDTAMYLCATSGERTGGSYNEQFFGPGTRLTVL.

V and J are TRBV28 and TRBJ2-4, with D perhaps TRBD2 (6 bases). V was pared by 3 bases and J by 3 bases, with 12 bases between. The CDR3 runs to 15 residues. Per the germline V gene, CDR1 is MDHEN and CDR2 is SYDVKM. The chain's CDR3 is CASSLYRGGKNIQYF. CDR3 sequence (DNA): TGTGCCAGCAGTTTGTATAGGGGAGGCAAAAACATTCAGTACTTC.

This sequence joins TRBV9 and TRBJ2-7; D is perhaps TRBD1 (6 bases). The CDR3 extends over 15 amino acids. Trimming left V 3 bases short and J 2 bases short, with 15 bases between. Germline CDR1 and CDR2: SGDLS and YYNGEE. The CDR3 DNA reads TGTGCCAGCAGCGCCCCAACAGGGAGAGCCTACGAGCAGTACTTC. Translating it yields CASSAPTGRAYEQYF.

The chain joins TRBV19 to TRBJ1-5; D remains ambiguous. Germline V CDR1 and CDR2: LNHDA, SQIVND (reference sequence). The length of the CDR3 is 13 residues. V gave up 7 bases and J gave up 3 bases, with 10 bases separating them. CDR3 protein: CASIEAYNQPQHF. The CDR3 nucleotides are TGTGCCAGTATAGAGGCCTACAATCAGCCCCAGCATTTT.

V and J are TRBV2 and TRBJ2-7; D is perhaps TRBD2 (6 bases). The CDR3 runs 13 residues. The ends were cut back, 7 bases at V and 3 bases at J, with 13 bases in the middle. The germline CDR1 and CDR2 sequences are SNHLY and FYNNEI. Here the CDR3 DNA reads TGTGCCAGCAATTACGGGAGAGGCTACGAGCAGTACTTC. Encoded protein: CASNYGRGYEQYF.

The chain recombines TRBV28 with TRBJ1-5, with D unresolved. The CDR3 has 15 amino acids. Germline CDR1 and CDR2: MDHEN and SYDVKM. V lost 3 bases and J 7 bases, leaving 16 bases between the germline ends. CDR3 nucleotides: TGTGCCAGCAGTTTTGGGAGAGGGAGAGGCCAGCCCCAGCATTTT. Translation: CASSFGRGRGQPQHF.

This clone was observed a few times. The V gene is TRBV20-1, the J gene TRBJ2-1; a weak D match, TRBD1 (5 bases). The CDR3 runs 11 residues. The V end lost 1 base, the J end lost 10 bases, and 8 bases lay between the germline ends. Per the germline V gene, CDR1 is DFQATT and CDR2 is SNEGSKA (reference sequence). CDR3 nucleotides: TGCAGTGCTAGAGTGGGGCTAGAGCAGTTCTTC. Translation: CSARVGLEQFF.

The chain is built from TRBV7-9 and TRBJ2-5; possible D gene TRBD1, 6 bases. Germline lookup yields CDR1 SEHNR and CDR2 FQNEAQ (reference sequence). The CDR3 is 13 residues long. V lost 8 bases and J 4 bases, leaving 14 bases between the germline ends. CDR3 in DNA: TGTGCCAGCCTCGACAGGCCACCAGAGACCCAGTACTTC. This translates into CASLDRPPETQYF.

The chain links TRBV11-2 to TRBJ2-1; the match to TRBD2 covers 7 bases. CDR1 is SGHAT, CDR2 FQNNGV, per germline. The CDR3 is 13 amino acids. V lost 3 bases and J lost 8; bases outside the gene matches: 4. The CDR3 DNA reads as TGTGCCAGCAGCTTCGGACTAGTGGATGAGCAGTTCTTC. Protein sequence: CASSFGLVDEQFF.

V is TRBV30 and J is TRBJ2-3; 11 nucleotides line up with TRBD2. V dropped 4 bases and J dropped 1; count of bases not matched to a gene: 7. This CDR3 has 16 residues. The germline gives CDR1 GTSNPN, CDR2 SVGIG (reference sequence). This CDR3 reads CAWKLAGAVGTDTQYF. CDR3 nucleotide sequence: TGTGCCTGGAAACTAGCGGGAGCGGTGGGCACAGATACGCAGTATTTT.

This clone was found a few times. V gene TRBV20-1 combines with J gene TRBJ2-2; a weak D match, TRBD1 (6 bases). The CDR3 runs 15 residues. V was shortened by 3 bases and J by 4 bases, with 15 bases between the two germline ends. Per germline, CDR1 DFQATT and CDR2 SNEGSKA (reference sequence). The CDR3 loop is CSASSVGAGTGELFF. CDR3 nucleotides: TGCAGTGCTAGTAGTGTGGGGGCCGGCACCGGGGAGCTGTTTTTT.

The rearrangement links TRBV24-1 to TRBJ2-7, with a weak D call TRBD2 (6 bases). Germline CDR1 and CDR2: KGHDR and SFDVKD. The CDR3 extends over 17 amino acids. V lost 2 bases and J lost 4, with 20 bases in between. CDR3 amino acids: CATSDSGVSGRTYEQYF. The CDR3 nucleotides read TGTGCCACCAGTGATTCAGGTGTTAGCGGCCGAACGTACGAGCAGTACTTC.

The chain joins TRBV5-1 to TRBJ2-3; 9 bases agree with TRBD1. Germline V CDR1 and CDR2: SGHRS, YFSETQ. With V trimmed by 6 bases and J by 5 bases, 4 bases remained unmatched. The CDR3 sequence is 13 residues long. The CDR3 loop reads CASKETGGDTQYF. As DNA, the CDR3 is TGCGCCAGCAAAGAGACAGGGGGAGATACGCAGTATTTT.

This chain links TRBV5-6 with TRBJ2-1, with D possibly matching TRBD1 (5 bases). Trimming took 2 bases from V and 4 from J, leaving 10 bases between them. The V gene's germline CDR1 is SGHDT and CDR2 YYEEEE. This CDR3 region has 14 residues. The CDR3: CASSFQGIYNEQFF. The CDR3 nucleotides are TGTGCCAGCAGCTTTCAGGGTATTTACAATGAGCAGTTCTTC.

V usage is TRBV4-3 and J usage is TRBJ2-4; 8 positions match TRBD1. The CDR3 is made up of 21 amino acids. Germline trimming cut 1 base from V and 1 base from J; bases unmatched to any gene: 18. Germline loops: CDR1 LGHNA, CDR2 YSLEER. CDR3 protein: CASSQADPGQASLSAKNIQYF. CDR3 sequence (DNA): TGCGCCAGCAGCCAAGCTGACCCGGGACAGGCCTCTTTGTCCGCCAAAAACATTCAGTACTTC.

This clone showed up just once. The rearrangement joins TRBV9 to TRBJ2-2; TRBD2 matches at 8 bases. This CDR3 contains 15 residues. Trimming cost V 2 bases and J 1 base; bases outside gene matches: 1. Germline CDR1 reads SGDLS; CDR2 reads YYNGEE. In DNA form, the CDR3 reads TGTGCCAGCAGCGTTAGCGGGAAGAACACCGGGGAGCTGTTTTTT. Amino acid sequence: CASSVSGKNTGELFF.

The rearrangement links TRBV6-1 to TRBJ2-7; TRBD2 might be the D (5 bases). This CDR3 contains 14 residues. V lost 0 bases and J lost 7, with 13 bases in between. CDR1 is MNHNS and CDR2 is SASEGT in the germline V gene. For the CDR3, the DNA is TGTGCCAGCAGTGAAGCATGGTCCGGGGAGGAGCAGTACTTC. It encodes CASSEAWSGEEQYF.

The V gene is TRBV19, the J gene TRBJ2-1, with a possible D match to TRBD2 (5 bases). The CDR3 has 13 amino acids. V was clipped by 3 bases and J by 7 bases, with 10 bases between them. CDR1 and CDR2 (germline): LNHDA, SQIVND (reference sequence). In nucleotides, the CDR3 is TGTGCCAGTAGTATGGGGAGTCCAAATGAGCAGTTCTTC. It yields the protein CASSMGSPNEQFF.

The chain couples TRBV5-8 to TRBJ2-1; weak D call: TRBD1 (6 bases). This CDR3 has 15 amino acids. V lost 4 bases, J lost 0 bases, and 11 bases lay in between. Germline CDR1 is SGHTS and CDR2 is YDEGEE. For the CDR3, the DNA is TGTGCCAGCAGCCCGCCGGGACACTCCTACAATGAGCAGTTCTTC. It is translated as CASSPPGHSYNEQFF.

The CDR3 DNA reads as TGTGCCAGCAGCCAACACCGTGAGACTCTTTTCTACAATGAGCAGTTCTTC. This encodes CASSQHRETLFYNEQFF. The rearrangement joins TRBV11-2 to TRBJ2-1; D is uncertain. V lost 5 bases and J lost 3, with 20 bases in between. Germline CDR1 SGHAT, CDR2 FQNNGV. This CDR3 contains 17 residues. Complete variable domain (other parts from reference TRBV11-2 and TRBJ2-1): EAGVAQSPRYKIIEKRQSVAFWCNPISGHATLYWYQQILGQGPKLLIQFQNNGVVDDSQLPKDRFSAERLKGVDSTLKIQPAKLEDSAVYLCASSQHRETLFYNEQFFGPGTRLTVL.